One and the same sample provided the 2 T cell receptor beta chains below, sequenced in a study of blood T cell repertoires in COVID-19. Libraries were prepared by immunoSEQ multiplex PCR; TCRdb keeps only in-frame clonotypes and omits some of them. This repertoire shows roughly 190,000 clones, approximately 90% found once; its top ten account for more than 0.75%. Sequenced input: PBMCs or T cells enriched from blood (not recorded which). The source of these receptors is a young woman who had recovered from COVID-19.

The rearrangement joins TRBV11-2 to TRBJ2-3, with 12 nucleotides matching TRBD2. This CDR3 contains 16 residues. CDR1 is SGHAT and CDR2 is FQNNGV in the germline V gene. With 5 bases clipped from V and 5 bases from J, the junction kept 8 bases outside the gene matches. CDR3 region: CASSPGSSGRVDTQYF. CDR3 coding DNA: TGTGCCAGCAGCCCAGGCTCTAGCGGGAGGGTAGATACGCAGTATTTT.

This chain connects TRBV7-2 to TRBJ2-7; TRBD1 aligns across 9 bases. From germline, CDR1 is SGHTA and CDR2 FQGNSA. This CDR3 is built from 15 residues. V gave up 5 bases and J gave up 3 bases; unmatched junction bases: 8. The CDR3 region is CASSRSGTGIYEQYF. CDR3 bases: TGTGCCAGCAGCCGGTCCGGGACAGGGATCTACGAGCAGTACTTC. Drawing the rest from reference TRBV7-2 and TRBJ2-7, the complete variable domain is GAGVSQSPSNKVTEKGKDVELRCDPISGHTALYWYRQSLGQGLEFLIYFQGNSAPDKSGLPSDRFSAERTGGSVSTLTIQRTQQEDSAVYLCASSRSGTGIYEQYFGPGTRLTVT.